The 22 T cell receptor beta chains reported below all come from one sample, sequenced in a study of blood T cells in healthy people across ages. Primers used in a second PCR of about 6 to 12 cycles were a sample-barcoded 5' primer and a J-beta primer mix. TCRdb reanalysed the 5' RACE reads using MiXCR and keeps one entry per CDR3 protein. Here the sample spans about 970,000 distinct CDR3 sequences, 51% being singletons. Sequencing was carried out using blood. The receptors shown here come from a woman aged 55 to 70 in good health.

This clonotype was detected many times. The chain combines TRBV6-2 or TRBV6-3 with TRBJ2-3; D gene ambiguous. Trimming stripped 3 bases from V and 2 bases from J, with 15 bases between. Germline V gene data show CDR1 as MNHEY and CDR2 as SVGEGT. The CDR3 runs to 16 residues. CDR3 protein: CASSYGPADSTDTQYF. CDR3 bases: TGTGCCAGCAGTTATGGGCCGGCTGACTCCACAGATACGCAGTATTTT.

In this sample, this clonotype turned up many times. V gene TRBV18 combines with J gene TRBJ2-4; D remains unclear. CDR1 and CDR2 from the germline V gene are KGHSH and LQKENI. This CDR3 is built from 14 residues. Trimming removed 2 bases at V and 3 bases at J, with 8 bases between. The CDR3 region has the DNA TGTGCCAGCTCACCAGAGACAAGCAAAAACATTCAGTACTTC. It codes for CASSPETSKNIQYF.

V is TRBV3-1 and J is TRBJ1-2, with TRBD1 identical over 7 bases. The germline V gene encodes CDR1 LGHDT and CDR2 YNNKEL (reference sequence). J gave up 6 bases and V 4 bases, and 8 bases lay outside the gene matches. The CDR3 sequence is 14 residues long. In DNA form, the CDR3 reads TGTGCCAGCAGCCGGACACAGGGGTTGCATGGCTACACCTTC. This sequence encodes CASSRTQGLHGYTF.

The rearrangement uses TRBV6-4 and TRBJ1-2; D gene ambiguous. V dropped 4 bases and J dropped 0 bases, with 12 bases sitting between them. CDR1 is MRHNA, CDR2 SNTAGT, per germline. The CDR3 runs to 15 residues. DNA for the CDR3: TGTGCCAGCAGTGCCGGACCGACCTCTAACTATGGCTACACCTTC. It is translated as CASSAGPTSNYGYTF.

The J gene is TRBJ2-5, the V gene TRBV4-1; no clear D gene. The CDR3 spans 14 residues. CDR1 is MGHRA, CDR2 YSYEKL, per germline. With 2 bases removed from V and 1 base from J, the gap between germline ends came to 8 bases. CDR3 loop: CASSQFTTQETQYF. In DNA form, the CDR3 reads TGCGCCAGCAGCCAATTTACTACCCAAGAGACCCAGTACTTC.

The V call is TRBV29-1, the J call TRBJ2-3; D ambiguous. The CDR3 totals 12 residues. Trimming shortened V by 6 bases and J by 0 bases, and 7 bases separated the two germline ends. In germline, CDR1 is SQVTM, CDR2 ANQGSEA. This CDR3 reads CSVYMSTDTQYF. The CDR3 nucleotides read TGCAGCGTGTATATGAGCACAGATACGCAGTATTTT.

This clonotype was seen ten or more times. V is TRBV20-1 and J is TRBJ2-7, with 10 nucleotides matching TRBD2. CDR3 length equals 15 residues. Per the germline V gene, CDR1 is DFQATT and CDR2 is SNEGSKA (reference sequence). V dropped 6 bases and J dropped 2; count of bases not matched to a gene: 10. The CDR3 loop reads CSAIRTSGGTYEQYF. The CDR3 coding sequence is TGCAGTGCCATACGGACTAGCGGTGGGACCTACGAGCAGTACTTC.

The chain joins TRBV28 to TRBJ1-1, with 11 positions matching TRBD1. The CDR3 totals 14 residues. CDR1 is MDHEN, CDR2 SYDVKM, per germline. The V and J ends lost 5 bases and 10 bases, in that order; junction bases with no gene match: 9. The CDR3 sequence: CASSGSDRGRRAFF. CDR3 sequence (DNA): TGTGCCAGCAGTGGCTCGGACAGGGGGCGGCGAGCTTTCTTT.

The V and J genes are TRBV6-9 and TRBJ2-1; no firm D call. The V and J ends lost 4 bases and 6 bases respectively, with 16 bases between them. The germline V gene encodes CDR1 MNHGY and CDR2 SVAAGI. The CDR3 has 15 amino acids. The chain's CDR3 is CASSSAMSNGNEQFF. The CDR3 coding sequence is TGTGCCAGCAGTTCGGCTATGAGTAATGGCAATGAGCAGTTCTTC.

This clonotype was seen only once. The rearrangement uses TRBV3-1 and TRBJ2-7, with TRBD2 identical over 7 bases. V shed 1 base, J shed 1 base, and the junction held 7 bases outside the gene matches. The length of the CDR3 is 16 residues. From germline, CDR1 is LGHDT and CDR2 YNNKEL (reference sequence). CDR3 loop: CASSQGWREPSYEQYF. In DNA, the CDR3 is TGTGCCAGCAGCCAAGGGTGGCGGGAGCCTTCCTACGAGCAGTACTTC.

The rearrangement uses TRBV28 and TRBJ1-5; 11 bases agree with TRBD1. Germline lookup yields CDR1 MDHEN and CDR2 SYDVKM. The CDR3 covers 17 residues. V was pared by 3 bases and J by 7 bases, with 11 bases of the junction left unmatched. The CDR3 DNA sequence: TGTGCCAGCAGTTTCCCGGGACAGGGGGGCATCAGGCAGCCCCAGCATTTT. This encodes CASSFPGQGGIRQPQHF.

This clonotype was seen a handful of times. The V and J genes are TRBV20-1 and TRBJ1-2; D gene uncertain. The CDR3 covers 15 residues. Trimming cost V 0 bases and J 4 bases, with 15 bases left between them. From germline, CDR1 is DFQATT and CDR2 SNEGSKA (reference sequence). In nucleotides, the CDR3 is TGCAGTGCTAGAGAAGCCAGAGGGCTGATCTATGGCTACACCTTC. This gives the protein CSAREARGLIYGYTF.

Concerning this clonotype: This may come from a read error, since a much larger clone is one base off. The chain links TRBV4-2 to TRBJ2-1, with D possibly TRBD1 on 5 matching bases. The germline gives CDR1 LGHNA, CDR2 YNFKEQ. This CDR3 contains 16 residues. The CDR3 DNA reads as TGTGCCGGCAGCCAAGGGGCGGACGCTACTTACAATGAGCAGTTCTTC. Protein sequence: CAGSQGADATYNEQFF.

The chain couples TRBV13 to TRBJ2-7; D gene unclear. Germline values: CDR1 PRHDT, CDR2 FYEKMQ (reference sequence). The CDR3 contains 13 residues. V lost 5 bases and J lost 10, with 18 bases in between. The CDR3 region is CASSDGPQSPQYF. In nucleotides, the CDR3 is TGTGCCAGCAGCGACGGACCCCAGAGTCCCCAGTACTTC.

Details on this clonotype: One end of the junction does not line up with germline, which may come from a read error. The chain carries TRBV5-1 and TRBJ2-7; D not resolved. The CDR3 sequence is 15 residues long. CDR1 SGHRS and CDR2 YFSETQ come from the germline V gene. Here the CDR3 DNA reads TGCGCCAGCAGCTTGGCGCAGGCCACTCAGTACGGGCAGTACTTC. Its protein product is CASSLAQATQYGQYF.

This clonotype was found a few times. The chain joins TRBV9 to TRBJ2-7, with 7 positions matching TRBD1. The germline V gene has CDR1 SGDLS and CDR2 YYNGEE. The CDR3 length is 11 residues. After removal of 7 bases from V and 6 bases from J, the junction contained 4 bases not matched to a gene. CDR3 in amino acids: CASYRDSEQYF. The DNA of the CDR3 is TGTGCCAGCTACCGGGACAGCGAGCAGTACTTC.

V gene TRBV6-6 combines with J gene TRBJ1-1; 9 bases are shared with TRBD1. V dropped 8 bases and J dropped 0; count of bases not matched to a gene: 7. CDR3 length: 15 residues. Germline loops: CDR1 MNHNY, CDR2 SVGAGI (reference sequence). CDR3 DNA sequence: TGTGCCAGCGGGCCGACAGGGGGGATGAACACTGAAGCTTTCTTT. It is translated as CASGPTGGMNTEAFF.

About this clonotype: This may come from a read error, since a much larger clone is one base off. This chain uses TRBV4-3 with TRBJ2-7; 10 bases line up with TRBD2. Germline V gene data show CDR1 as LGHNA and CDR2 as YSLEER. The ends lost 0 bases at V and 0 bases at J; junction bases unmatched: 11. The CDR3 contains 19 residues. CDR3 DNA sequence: TGCGCCAGCAGCCAAGAGACCTGGAGCGGGAGGGCCAGCTCCTACGAGCAGTACTTC. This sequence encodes CASSQETWSGRASSYEQYF.

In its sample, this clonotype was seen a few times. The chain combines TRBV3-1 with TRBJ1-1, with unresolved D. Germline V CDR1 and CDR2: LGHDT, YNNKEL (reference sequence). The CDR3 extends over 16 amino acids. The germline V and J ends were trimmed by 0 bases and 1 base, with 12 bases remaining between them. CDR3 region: CASSQESRRTNTEAFF. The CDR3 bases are TGTGCCAGCAGCCAAGAGTCTAGACGGACGAACACTGAAGCTTTCTTT.

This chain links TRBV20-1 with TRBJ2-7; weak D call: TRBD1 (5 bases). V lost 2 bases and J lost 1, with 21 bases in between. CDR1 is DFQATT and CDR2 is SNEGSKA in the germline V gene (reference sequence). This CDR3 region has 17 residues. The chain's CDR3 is CSARPIPRGAGSYEQYF. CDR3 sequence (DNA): TGCAGTGCTAGACCTATCCCGCGTGGGGCCGGGTCCTACGAGCAGTACTTC.

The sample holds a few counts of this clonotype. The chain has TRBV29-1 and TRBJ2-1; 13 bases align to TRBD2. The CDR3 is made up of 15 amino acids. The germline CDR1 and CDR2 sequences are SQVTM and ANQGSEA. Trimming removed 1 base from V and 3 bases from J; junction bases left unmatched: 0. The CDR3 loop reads CSVEGTSGSYNEQFF. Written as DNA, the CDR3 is TGCAGCGTTGAAGGGACTAGCGGGAGCTACAATGAGCAGTTCTTC.

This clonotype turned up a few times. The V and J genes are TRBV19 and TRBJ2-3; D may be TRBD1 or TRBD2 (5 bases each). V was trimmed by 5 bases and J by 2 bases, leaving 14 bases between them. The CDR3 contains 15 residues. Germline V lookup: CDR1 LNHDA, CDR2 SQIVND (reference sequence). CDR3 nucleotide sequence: TGTGCCAGTAGTCTCGACAGCGGATCCACAGATACGCAGTATTTT. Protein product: CASSLDSGSTDTQYF.